The clone carrying this T cell receptor (beta chain) showed up just a few times. Its antigen is undetermined. V lost 7 bases, J lost 3 bases, and 2 bases stayed unmatched. This CDR3 spans 12 amino acids. CDR1 and CDR2 (germline): SNHLY, FYNNEI. This record comes from a study of CD8+ T cells in alopecia areata. Once RNA had been extracted, it was reverse transcribed into cDNA to act as the sequencing template. The method was immunoSEQ multiplex PCR; TCRdb's version includes in-frame clones alone and lacks a portion of them. In the table there are 50,000 to 80,000 clones, 44% of which are singletons. Alopecia areata patients provided lesional scalp punch biopsies and peripheral blood. General study findings and limits: Compared with normal scalp, lesional scalp had higher clonality and more expanded CD8+ clones. Among the cells sequenced in scalp samples are also the resident alphabeta T cells of normal skin. Patients showed less clear TCR sequence sharing than mice, possibly partly because of HLA diversity.

Sequencing used NKG2D-low CD8+ T cells sorted from blood. The TCR originated in a human donor with alopecia areata. J is TRBJ1-1 and V is TRBV2; the match to TRBD1 covers 7 bases. The CDR3 here is CASTGQDTEAFF. CDR3 coding DNA: TGTGCCAGCACAGGACAGGACACTGAAGCTTTCTTT.